Presented here are 4 T cell receptor beta chains from one specimen sequenced in a study of blood T cell repertoires in COVID-19. Libraries were prepared by immunoSEQ multiplex PCR; TCRdb keeps only in-frame clonotypes and omits some of them. Counted here are about 160,000 clones, roughly 73% occurring once; the ten biggest clones make up 2.8%. Sequenced sample: peripheral blood. The receptors come from a man aged 70-80 years with acute or convalescent COVID-19.

The gene calls are TRBV7-8 and TRBJ2-7; D perhaps matches TRBD1 (6 bases). The CDR3 loop spans 12 amino acids. Germline CDR1 reads SGHVS; CDR2 reads FQNEAQ. Trimming took 4 bases from V and 4 from J, leaving 8 bases between them. The CDR3 sequence: CASSYGQYEQYF. The CDR3 region has the DNA TGTGCCAGCAGCTACGGACAGTACGAGCAGTACTTC.

The V gene is TRBV12-3 or TRBV12-4, the J gene TRBJ1-1; no firm D call. The CDR3 runs 13 residues. The V and J ends lost 1 base and 5 bases respectively, with 8 bases between them. Here the CDR3 DNA reads TGTGCCAGCAGTTTAGGATTCGGGACTGAAGCTTTCTTT. This gives the protein CASSLGFGTEAFF.

The chain recombines TRBV14 with TRBJ2-2, with 14 bases matching TRBD2. Unmatched junction bases numbered 2, after V lost 7 bases and J lost 1 base. The CDR3 loop spans 16 amino acids. Germline assignment: CDR1 SGHDN and CDR2 FVKESK. The CDR3 region has the DNA TGTGCCAGCACCGGGACTAGCGGGGGGAACACCGGGGAGCTGTTTTTT. Its translation: CASTGTSGGNTGELFF. Filled out from reference TRBV14 and TRBJ2-2, the complete variable domain reads EAGVTQFPSHSVIEKGQTVTLRCDPISGHDNLYWYRRVMGKEIKFLLHFVKESKQDESGMPNNRFLAERTGGTYSTLKVQPAELEDSGVYFCASTGTSGGNTGELFFGEGSRLTVL.

In this sample, this clone turned up a few times. The V call is TRBV5-6, the J call TRBJ2-7, with TRBD1 matching 9 bases. Unmatched junction bases numbered 5, after V lost 4 bases and J lost 3 bases. This CDR3 has 14 amino acids. Germline CDR1 and CDR2: SGHDT and YYEEEE. CDR3 coding DNA: TGTGCCAGCAGCAAGACAGGGGGTTACTACGAGCAGTACTTC. Translated: CASSKTGGYYEQYF.